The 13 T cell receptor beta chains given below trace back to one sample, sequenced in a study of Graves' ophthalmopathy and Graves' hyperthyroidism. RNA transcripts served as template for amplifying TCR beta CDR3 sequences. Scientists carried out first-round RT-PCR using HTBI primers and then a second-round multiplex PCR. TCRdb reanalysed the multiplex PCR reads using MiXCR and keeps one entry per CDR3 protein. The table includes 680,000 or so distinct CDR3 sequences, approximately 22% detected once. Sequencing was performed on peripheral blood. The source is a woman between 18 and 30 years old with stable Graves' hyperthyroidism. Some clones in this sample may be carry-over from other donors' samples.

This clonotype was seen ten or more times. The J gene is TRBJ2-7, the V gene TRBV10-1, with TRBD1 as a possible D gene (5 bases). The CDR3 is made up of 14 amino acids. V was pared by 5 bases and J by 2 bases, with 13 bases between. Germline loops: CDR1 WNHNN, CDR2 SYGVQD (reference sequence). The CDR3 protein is CASSYRTGPYEQYF. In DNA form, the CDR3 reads TGCGCCAGCAGTTACCGAACAGGACCCTACGAGCAGTACTTC.

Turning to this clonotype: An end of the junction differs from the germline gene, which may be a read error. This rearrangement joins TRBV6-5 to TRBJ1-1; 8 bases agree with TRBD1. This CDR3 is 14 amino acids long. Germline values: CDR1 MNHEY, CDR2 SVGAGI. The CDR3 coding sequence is TGTGCCAGCGGTTTCAGGGACAGGAACACTGATGCTTTCTTT. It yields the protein CASGFRDRNTDAFF.

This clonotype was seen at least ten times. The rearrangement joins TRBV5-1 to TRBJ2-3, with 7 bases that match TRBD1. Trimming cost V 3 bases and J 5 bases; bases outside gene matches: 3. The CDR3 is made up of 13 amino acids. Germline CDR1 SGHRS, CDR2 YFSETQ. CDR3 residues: CASSSTGEDTQYF. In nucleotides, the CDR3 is TGCGCCAGCAGCTCCACAGGGGAAGATACGCAGTATTTT. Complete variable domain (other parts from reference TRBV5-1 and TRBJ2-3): KAGVTQTPRYLIKTRGQQVTLSCSPISGHRSVSWYQQTPGQGLQFLFEYFSETQRNKGNFPGRFSGRQFSNSRSEMNVSTLELGDSALYLCASSSTGEDTQYFGPGTRLTVL.

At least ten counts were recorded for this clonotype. In DNA, the CDR3 is TGTGCCAGCAGTCCAGGGGAACAGGTCTATGGCTACACCTTC. Translation: CASSPGEQVYGYTF. The chain recombines TRBV12-3 or TRBV12-4 with TRBJ1-2, with a weak D call TRBD1 (6 bases). Trimming pared 5 bases from V and 4 bases from J, leaving 14 bases between. This CDR3 comprises 14 residues.

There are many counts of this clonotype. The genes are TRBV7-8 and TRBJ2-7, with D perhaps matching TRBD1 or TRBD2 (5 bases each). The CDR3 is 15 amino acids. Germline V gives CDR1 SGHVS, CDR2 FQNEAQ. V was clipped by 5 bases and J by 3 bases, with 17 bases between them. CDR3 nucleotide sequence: TGTGCCAGCAGCCCGGAGGCAGGGTTACTCTACGAGCAGTACTTC. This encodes CASSPEAGLLYEQYF.

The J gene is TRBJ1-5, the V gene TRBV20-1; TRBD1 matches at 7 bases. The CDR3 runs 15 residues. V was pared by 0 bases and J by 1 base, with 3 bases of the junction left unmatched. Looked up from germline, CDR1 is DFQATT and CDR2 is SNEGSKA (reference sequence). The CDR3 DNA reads TGCAGTGCTAGAGACTACAGGGGAAGCAATCAGCCCCAGCATTTT. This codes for CSARDYRGSNQPQHF.

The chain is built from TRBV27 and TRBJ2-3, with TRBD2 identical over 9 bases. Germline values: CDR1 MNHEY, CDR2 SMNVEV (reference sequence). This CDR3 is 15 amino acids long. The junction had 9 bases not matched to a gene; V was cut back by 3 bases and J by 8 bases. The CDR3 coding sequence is TGTGCCAGCAGTTTCGAAGCGGGAGGAGGGAGTACGCAGTATTTT. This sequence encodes CASSFEAGGGSTQYF.

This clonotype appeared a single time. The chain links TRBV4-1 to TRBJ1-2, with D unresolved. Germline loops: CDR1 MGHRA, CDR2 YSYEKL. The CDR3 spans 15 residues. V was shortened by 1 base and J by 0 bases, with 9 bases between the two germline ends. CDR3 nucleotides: TGCGCCAGCAGCCAAGTGAGAGGATCTAACTATGGCTACACCTTC. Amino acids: CASSQVRGSNYGYTF.

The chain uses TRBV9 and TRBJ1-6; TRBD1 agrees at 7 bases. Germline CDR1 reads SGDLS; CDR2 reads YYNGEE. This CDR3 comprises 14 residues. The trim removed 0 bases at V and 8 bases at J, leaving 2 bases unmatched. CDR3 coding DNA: TGTGCCAGCAGCGTAGGCAGGGGGTATTCACCCCTCCACTTT. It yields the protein CASSVGRGYSPLHF.

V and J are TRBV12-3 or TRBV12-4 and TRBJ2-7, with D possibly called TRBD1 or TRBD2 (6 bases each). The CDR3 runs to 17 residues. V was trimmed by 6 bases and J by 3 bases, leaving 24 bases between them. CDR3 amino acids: CASSLPGFGGPFYEQYF. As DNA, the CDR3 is TGTGCCAGCAGCCTGCCGGGGTTTGGGGGGCCCTTCTACGAGCAGTACTTC.

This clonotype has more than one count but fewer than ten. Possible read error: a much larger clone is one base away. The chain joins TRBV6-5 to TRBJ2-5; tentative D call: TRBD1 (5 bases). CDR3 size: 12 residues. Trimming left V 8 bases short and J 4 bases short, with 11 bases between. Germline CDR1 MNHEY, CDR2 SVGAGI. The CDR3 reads CASYRQGETQYF. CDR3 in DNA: TGTGCCAGCTATAGGCAGGGAGAGACCCAGTACTTC.

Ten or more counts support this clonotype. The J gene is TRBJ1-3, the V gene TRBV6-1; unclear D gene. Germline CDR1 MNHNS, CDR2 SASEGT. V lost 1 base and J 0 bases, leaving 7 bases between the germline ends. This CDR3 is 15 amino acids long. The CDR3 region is CASSEVEGSGNTIYF. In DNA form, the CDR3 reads TGTGCCAGCAGTGAAGTTGAGGGCTCTGGAAACACCATATATTTT.

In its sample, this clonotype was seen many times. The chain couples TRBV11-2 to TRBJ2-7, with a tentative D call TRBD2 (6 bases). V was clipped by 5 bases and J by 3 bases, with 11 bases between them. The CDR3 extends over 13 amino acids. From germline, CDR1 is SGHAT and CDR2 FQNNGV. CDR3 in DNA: TGTGCCAGCAGCCTCCGCGGGATCTACGAGCAGTACTTC. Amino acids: CASSLRGIYEQYF.